These T cell receptor beta chains were read from a single sample in a study of shared clonotypes between healthy human individuals. The repertoire was sequenced with immunoSEQ multiplex PCR; TCRdb's copy has only in-frame clones and lacks some. The table has about 580,000 clones, 95% to 98% seen once. Input material: naive CD8+ T cells sorted from blood. The receptors were sampled from a man between 25 and 39 years old in good health. Each CDR3 is given with its conserved first and last residue. D genes are given only for firm matches.

V,D,length,J,DNA,CDR3
TRBV10-3,-,12,TRBJ2-1,TGTGCCATCAGTGAGACAGGCAATGAGCAGTTCTTC,CAISETGNEQFF
TRBV20-1,-,11,TRBJ2-7,TGCAGTGCTAGGGACGGGAACGAGCAGTACTTC,CSARDGNEQYF
TRBV21-1,-,15,TRBJ1-5,TGTGCCAGCAGCAAGCGGCCCCGGGTCAATCAGCCCCAGCATTTT,CASSKRPRVNQPQHF
TRBV29-1,-,16,TRBJ2-7,TGCAGCGTTGTGGGGGATCTGGGGTCGGCCATCTACGAGCAGTACTTC,CSVVGDLGSAIYEQYF
TRBV6-1,-,15,TRBJ2-1,TGTGCCAGCAGTGAAACCCCGAGCTCCTACAATGAGCAGTTCTTC,CASSETPSSYNEQFF
TRBV2,-,13,TRBJ1-2,TGTGCCAGCACCACAGGAGCTAACTATGGCTACACCTTC,CASTTGANYGYTF
TRBV11-2,TRBD2,18,TRBJ2-7,TGTGCCAGCAGCTTAGCGGGGCCTACGGGACTAGCGTTCTACGAGCAGTACTTC,CASSLAGPTGLAFYEQYF
TRBV28,-,11,TRBJ1-2,TGTGCCAGCAGTTTGAACTATGGCTACACCTTC,CASSLNYGYTF
TRBV14,-,16,TRBJ2-5,TGTGCCAGCAGCCCCCCTGAGAGAGGGCCAAGGGAGACCCAGTACTTC,CASSPPERGPRETQYF
TRBV28,-,14,TRBJ1-2,TGTGCCAGCAGCCCGACAGGCCCGCGTTATGGCTACACCTTC,CASSPTGPRYGYTF